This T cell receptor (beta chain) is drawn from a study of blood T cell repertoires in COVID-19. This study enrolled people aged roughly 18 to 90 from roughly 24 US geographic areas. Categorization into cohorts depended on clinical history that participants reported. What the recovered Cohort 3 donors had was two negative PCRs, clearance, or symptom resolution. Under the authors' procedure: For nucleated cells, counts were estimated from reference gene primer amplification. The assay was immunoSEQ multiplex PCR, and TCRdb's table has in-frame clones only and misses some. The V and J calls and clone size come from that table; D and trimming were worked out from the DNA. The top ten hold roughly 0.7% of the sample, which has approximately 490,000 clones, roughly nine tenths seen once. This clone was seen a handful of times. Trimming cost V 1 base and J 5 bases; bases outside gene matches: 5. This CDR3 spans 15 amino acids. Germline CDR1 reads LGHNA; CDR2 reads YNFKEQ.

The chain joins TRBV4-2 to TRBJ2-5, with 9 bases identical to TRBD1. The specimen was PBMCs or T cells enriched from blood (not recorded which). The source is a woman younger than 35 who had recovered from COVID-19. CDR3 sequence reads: CASSQGTGVSETQYF. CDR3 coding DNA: TGTGCCAGCAGCCAAGGGACAGGGGTGTCGGAGACCCAGTACTTC.